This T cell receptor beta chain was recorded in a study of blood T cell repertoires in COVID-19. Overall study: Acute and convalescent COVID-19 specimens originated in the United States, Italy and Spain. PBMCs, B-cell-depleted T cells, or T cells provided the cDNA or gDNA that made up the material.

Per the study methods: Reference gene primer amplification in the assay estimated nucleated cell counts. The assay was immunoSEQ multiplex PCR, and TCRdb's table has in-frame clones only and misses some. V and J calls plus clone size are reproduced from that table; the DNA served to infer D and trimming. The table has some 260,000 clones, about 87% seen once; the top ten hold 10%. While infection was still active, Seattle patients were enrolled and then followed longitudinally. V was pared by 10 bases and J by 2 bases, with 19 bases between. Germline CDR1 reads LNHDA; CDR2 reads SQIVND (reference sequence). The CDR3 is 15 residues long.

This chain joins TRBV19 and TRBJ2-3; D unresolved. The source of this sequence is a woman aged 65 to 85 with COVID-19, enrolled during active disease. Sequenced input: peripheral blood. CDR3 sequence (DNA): TGTGCCACTATCCTAAGTCCGGGTCTCACAGATACGCAGTATTTT. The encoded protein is CATILSPGLTDTQYF.